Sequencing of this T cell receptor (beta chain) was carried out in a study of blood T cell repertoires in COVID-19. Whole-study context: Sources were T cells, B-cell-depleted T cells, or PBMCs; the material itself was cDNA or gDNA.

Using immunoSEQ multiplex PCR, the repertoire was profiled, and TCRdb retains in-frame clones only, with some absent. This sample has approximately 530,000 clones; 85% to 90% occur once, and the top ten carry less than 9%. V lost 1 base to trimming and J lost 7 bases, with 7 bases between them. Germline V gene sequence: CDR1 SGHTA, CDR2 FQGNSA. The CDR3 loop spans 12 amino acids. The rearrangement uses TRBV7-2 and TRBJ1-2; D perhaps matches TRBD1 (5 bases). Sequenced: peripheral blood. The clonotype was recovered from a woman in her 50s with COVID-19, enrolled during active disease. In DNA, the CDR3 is TGTGCCAGCAGCTTAGTGGGGCTTGGCTACACCTTC. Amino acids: CASSLVGLGYTF. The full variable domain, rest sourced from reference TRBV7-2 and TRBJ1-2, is GAGVSQSPSNKVTEKGKDVELRCDPISGHTALYWYRQSLGQGLEFLIYFQGNSAPDKSGLPSDRFSAERTGGSVSTLTIQRTQQEDSAVYLCASSLVGLGYTFGSGTRLTVV.